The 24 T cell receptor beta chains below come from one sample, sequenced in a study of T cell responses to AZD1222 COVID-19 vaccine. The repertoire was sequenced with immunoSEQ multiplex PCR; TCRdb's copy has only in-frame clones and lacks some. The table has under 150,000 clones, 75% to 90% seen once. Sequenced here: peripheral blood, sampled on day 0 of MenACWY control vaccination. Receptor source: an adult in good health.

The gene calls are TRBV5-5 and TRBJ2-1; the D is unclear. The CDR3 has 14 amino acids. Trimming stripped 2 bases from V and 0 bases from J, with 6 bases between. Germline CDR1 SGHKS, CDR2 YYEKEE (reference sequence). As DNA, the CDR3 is TGTGCCAGCAGCTTAGGTAGCTCCTACAATGAGCAGTTCTTC. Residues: CASSLGSSYNEQFF. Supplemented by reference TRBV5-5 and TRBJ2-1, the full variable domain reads DAGVTQSPTHLIKTRGQQVTLRCSPISGHKSVSWYQQVLGQGPQFIFQYYEKEERGRGNFPDRFSARQFPNYSSELNVNALLLGDSALYLCASSLGSSYNEQFFGPGTRLTVL.

CDR3 protein: CASSARDSYGYTF. The CDR3 nucleotides are TGTGCCAGCAGCGCCCGGGACAGCTATGGCTACACCTTC. V and J are TRBV11-2 and TRBJ1-2; TRBD1 agrees at 7 bases. J lost 4 bases, V lost 5 bases, and 4 bases had no gene match. CDR1 is SGHAT, CDR2 FQNNGV, per germline. The CDR3 is made up of 13 amino acids.

The CDR3 coding sequence is TGTGCCAGCTCACCAATGGCTCCCACCGGGGAGCTGTTTTTT. Translated, it gives CASSPMAPTGELFF. J is TRBJ2-2 and V is TRBV18; no clear D. The V end was cut by 2 bases, the J end by 4 bases, with 8 bases between. Per germline, CDR1 KGHSH and CDR2 LQKENI. The CDR3 consists of 14 residues. Complete variable domain (other parts from reference TRBV18 and TRBJ2-2): NAGVMQNPRHLVRRRGQEARLRCSPMKGHSHVYWYRQLPEEGLKFMVYLQKENIIDESGMPKERFSAEFPKEGPSILRIQQVVRGDSAAYFCASSPMAPTGELFFGEGSRLTVL.

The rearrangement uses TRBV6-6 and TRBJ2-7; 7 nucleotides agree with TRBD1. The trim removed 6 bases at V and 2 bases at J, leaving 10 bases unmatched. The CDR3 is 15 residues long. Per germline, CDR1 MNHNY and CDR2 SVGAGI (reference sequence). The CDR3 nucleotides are TGTGCCAGCAGCCCCCGGGGACAGCTCGCCTACGAGCAGTACTTC. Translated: CASSPRGQLAYEQYF.

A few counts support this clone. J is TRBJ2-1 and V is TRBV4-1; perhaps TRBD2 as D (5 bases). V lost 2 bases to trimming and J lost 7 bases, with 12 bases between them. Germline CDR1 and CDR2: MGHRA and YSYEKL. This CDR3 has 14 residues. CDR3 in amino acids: CASSQREGGNEQFF. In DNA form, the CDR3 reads TGCGCCAGCAGCCAACGAGAGGGTGGGAATGAGCAGTTCTTC.

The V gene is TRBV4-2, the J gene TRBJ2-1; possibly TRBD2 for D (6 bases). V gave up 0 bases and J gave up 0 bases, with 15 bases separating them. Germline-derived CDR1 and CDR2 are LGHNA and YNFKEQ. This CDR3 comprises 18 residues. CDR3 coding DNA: TGTGCCAGCAGCCAAGATACCTTGGGAGGCCTCTCCTACAATGAGCAGTTCTTC. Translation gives CASSQDTLGGLSYNEQFF.

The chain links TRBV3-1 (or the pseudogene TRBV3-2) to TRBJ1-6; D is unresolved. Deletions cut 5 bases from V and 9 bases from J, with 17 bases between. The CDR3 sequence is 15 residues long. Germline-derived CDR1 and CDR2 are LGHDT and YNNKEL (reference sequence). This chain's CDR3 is CASSFRRVTSSPLHF. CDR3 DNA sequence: TGTGCCAGCAGCTTTCGACGGGTAACTAGTTCACCCCTCCACTTT.

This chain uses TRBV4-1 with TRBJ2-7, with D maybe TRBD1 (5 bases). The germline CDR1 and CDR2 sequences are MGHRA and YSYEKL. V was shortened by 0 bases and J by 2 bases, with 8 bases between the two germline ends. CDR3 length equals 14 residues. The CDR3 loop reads CASSQEGHTYEQYF. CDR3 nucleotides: TGCGCCAGCAGCCAAGAAGGACATACCTACGAGCAGTACTTC.

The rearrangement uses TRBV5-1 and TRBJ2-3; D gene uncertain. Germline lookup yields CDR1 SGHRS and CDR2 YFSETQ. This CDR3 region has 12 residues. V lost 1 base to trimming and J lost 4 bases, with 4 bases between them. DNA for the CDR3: TGCGCCAGCAGCTTGTTCCCAGATACGCAGTATTTT. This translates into CASSLFPDTQYF.

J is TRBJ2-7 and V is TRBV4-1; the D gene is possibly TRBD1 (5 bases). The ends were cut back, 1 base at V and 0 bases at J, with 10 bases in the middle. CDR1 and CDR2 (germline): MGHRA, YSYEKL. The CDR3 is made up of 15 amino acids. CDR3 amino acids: CASSQVTGLSYEQYF. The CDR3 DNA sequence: TGCGCCAGCAGCCAAGTTACAGGTCTCTCCTACGAGCAGTACTTC.

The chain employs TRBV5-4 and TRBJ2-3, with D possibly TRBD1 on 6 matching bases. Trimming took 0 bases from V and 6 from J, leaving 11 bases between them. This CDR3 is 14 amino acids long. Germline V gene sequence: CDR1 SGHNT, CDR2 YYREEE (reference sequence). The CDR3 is CASSLGGTTDTQYF. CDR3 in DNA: TGTGCCAGCAGCTTGGGGGGGACAACTGATACGCAGTATTTT. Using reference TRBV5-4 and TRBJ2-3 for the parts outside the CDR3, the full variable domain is ETGVTQSPTHLIKTRGQQVTLRCSSQSGHNTVSWYQQALGQGPQFIFQYYREEENGRGNFPPRFSGLQFPNYSSELNVNALELDDSALYLCASSLGGTTDTQYFGPGTRLTVL.

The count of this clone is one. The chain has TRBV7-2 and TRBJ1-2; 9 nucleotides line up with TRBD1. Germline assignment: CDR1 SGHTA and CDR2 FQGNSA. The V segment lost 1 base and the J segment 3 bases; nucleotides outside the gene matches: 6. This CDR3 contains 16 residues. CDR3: CASSLGSWDRDYGYTF. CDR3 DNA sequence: TGTGCCAGCAGCTTAGGGAGTTGGGACAGGGACTATGGCTACACCTTC.

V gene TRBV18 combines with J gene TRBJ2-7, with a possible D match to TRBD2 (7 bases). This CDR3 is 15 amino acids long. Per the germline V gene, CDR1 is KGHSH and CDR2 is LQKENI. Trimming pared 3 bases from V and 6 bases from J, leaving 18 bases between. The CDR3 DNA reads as TGTGCCAGCTCACCGGGCCCAGGGGAGGGAGGCGAGCAGTACTTC. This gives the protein CASSPGPGEGGEQYF.

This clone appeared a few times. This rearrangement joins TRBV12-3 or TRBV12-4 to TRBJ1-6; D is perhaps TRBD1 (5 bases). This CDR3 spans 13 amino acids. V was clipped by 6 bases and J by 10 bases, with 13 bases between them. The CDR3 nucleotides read TGTGCCAGCAGCCTAGGTGGGGGATCACCCCTCCACTTT. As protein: CASSLGGGSPLHF.

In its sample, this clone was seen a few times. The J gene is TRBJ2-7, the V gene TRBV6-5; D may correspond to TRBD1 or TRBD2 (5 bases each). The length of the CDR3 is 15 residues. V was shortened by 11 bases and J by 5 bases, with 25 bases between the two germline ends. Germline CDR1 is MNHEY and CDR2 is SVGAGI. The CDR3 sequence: CASQKPGPRRNEQYF. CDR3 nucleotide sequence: TGTGCCTCACAAAAACCGGGACCAAGGCGAAACGAGCAGTACTTC.

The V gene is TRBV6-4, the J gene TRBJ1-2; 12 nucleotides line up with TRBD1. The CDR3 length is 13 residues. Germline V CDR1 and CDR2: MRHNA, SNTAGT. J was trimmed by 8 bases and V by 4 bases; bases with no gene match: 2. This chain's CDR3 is CASSAGTGGGYTF. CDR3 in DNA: TGTGCCAGCAGTGCCGGGACAGGGGGCGGCTACACCTTC.

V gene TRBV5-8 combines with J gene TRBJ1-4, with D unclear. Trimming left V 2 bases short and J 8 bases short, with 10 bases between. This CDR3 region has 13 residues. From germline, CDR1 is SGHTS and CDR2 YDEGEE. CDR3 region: CASSFPGTEKLFF. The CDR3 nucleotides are TGTGCCAGCAGCTTCCCAGGCACCGAAAAACTGTTTTTT.

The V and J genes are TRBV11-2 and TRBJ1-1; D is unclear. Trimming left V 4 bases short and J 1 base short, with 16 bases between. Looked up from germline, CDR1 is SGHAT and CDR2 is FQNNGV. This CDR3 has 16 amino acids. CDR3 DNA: TGTGCCAGCAGCTCGAGACGAGGGTCGGAGAACACTGAAGCTTTCTTT. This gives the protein CASSSRRGSENTEAFF.

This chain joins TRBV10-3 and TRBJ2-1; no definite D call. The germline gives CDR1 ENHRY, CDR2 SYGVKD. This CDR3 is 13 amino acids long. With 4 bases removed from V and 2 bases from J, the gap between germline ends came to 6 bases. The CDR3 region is CAISGSPYNEQFF. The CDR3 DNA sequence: TGTGCCATCAGTGGCTCACCCTACAATGAGCAGTTCTTC.

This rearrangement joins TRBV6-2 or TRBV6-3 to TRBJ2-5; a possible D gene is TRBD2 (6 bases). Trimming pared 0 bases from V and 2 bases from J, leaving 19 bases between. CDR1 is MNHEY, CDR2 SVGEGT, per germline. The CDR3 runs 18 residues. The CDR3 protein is CASSYSTSWVADQETQYF. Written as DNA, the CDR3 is TGTGCCAGCAGTTACTCCACCTCTTGGGTAGCGGATCAAGAGACCCAGTACTTC.

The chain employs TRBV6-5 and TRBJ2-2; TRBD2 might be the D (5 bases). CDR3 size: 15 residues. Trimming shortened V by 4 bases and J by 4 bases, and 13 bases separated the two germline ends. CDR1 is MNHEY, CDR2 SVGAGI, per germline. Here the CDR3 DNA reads TGTGCCAGCAGTTTACGGGGTCAAGGCACCGGGGAGCTGTTTTTT. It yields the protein CASSLRGQGTGELFF.

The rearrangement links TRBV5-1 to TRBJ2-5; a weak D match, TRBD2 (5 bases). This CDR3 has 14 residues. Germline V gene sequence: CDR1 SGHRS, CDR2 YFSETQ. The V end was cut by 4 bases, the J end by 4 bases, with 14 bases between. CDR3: CASSQWGARETQYF. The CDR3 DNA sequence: TGCGCCAGCAGCCAGTGGGGAGCACGAGAGACCCAGTACTTC.

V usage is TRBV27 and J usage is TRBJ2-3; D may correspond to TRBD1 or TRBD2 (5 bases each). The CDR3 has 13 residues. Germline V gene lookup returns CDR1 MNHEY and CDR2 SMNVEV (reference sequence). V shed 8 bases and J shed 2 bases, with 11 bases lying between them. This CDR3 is CASRRDPTDTQYF. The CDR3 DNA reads TGTGCCAGCCGCCGGGACCCCACAGATACGCAGTATTTT.

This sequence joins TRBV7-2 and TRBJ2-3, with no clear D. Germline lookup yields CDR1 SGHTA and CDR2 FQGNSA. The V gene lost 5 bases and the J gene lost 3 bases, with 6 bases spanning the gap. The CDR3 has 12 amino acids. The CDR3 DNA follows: TGTGCCAGCAGCCATCGTACAGATACGCAGTATTTT. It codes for CASSHRTDTQYF.